A selection of T cell receptor beta chains follows, all from one sample in a study of neurological immune-mediated disorders. MiXCR was run by TCRdb on the 5' RACE reads, yielding one entry per CDR3 protein. The sample includes 45,000 to 50,000 distinct CDR3 sequences, around 4.3% seen only once; the top ten take roughly 6%. Source material: PBMCs. These receptor sequences come from an older woman with multiple sclerosis. Both conserved end residues are part of each CDR3. The D gene is left open where the match is weak. Size is omitted from some rows. Given values are once, few, many or a class for expanded clones.

>many|.|TRBV20-1|TRBJ1-5
CSARDLRGTRSNQPQHF
TGCAGTGCTAGAGATCTTCGAGGGACCCGCAGCAATCAGCCCCAGCATTTT
>many|.|TRBV25-1|TRBJ1-1
CASRLQGNTEAFF
TGTGCCAGCAGATTACAGGGGAACACTGAAGCTTTCTTT
>many|.|TRBV7-2|TRBJ2-4
CASSPAGTLKNIQYF
TGTGCCAGCAGCCCCGCCGGGACCCTTAAAAACATTCAGTACTTC
>few|TRBD1|TRBV5-1|TRBJ2-2
CASSQRQGADTGELFF
TGCGCCAGCAGCCAACGACAGGGGGCGGACACCGGGGAGCTGTTTTTT
>.|TRBD2|TRBV19|TRBJ2-1
CASSASGRGTNEQFF
TGTGCCAGTAGCGCGAGCGGGAGGGGAACGAATGAGCAGTTCTTC
>.|TRBD2|TRBV20-1|TRBJ2-3
CSARTPRGGFTDTQYF
TGCAGTGCTAGAACCCCGCGGGGGGGGTTCACAGATACGCAGTATTTT
>many|.|TRBV7-6|TRBJ2-7
CASSSRTSYEQYF
TGTGCCAGCAGCTCGCGGACTTCCTACGAGCAGTACTTC
>.|TRBD1|TRBV7-2|TRBJ2-2
CASSAGTGTGNTGELFF
TGTGCCAGCAGCGCAGGAACCGGGACAGGGAACACCGGGGAGCTGTTTTTT
>many|.|TRBV20-1|TRBJ1-5
CSALPGGNQPQHF
TGCAGTGCACTGCCCGGGGGCAATCAGCCCCAGCATTTT
>few|.|TRBV4-1|TRBJ2-7
CASSQAPGPGYEQYF
TGCGCCAGCAGCCAAGCTCCGGGACCGGGCTACGAGCAGTACTTC
>many|.|TRBV20-1|TRBJ2-5
CSAHPAGRTETQYF
TGCAGTGCTCATCCCGCCGGGAGAACGGAGACCCAGTACTTC
>.|.|TRBV20-1|TRBJ2-3
CSARAFSTDTQYF
TGCAGTGCTAGGGCGTTTAGCACAGATACGCAGTATTTT
>few|.|TRBV5-1|TRBJ1-2
CASSQEPGLRGYGYTF
TGCGCCAGCAGCCAAGAACCGGGTCTAAGGGGATATGGCTACACCTTC
>many|.|TRBV5-1|TRBJ2-4
CASSPSPTGANIQYF
TGCGCCAGCAGCCCAAGTCCCACGGGCGCGAACATTCAGTACTTC
>few|.|TRBV18|TRBJ1-1
CASSPRGDTEAFF
TGTGCCAGCTCACCAAGGGGTGACACTGAAGCTTTCTTT
>many|.|TRBV5-1|TRBJ1-1
CASSLGENTEAFF
TGCGCCAGCAGCTTGGGAGAGAACACTGAAGCTTTCTTT
>many|.|TRBV4-1|TRBJ2-7
CASSQDWQGTYEQYF
TGCGCCAGCAGCCAAGATTGGCAGGGGACCTACGAGCAGTACTTC
>many|TRBD1|TRBV20-1|TRBJ2-1
CSAMGQSRDEQFF
TGCAGCGCTATGGGACAGTCCAGGGATGAGCAGTTCTTC
>many|.|TRBV4-2|TRBJ1-1
CASSQDVEDTEAFF
TGTGCCAGCAGCCAAGATGTGGAGGACACTGAAGCTTTCTTT
>many|TRBD2|TRBV6-6|TRBJ2-5
CASSNPGTSGQETQYF
TGTGCCAGCAGTAATCCCGGGACTAGCGGACAAGAGACCCAGTACTTC
>few|TRBD1|TRBV29-1|TRBJ1-1
CSVYHQGEGAFF
TGCAGCGTTTATCATCAGGGGGAGGGAGCTTTCTTT
>medium-sized|.|TRBV20-1|TRBJ2-2
CSAHDRWKNTGELFF
TGCAGTGCTCACGACAGGTGGAAGAACACCGGGGAGCTGTTTTTT
>many|TRBD1|TRBV20-1|TRBJ1-6
CSARVTGRNSPLHF
TGCAGTGCTAGAGTGACAGGGCGCAATTCACCCCTCCACTTT
>many|.|TRBV29-1|TRBJ2-1
CSVTRTSYNEQFF
TGCAGCGTTACACGGACGTCCTACAATGAGCAGTTCTTC
>.|TRBD2|TRBV9|TRBJ2-5
CASSVDLAGGLETQYF
TGTGCCAGCAGCGTAGACCTAGCGGGGGGGCTAGAGACCCAGTACTTC
>.|TRBD1|TRBV6-2/TRBV6-3|TRBJ1-1
CASSYFDRGAEAFF
TGTGCCAGCAGTTATTTTGACAGGGGAGCTGAAGCTTTCTTT
>few|.|TRBV6-5|TRBJ2-5
CASSYSLAERGEETQYF
TGTGCCAGCAGTTACAGCCTAGCGGAAAGGGGGGAAGAGACCCAGTACTTC
>many|TRBD1|TRBV28|TRBJ1-5
CASSFHGQGEGNQPQHF
TGTGCCAGCAGTTTTCATGGCCAGGGGGAAGGCAATCAGCCCCAGCATTTT
>many|.|TRBV29-1|TRBJ1-1
CSVEARAEAFF
TGCAGCGTTGAAGCTCGGGCTGAAGCTTTCTTT
>.|TRBD1|TRBV5-4|TRBJ1-2
CASRPGTGGVYSYGYTF
TGTGCCAGCAGGCCCGGGACAGGGGGCGTGTACTCCTATGGCTACACCTTC
>many|.|TRBV6-6|TRBJ1-1
CASSYFLGTSTEAFF
TGTGCCAGCAGTTACTTTTTAGGGACGAGCACTGAAGCTTTCTTT
>many|TRBD2|TRBV7-3|TRBJ2-1
CASSASGTRNEQFF
TGTGCCAGCAGCGCCTCCGGGACTAGGAATGAGCAGTTCTTC
>many|.|TRBV6-5|TRBJ2-1
CASTGTDNNEQFF
TGTGCCAGCACCGGGACGGATAACAATGAGCAGTTCTTC
>many|.|TRBV7-2|TRBJ2-5
CASSLTEQETQYF
TGTGCCAGCAGCTTAACAGAGCAAGAGACCCAGTACTTC
>.|.|TRBV6-6|TRBJ2-3
CASSWAFADTQYF
TGTGCCAGCAGTTGGGCTTTTGCGGATACGCAGTATTTT
>many|.|TRBV10-3|TRBJ2-6
CAISFYTGSSGANVLTF
TGTGCCATCAGTTTTTATACAGGGAGCTCTGGGGCCAACGTCCTGACTTTC
>many|.|TRBV5-1|TRBJ2-1
CASLRGGTPSDEQFF
TGCGCCAGCCTGAGGGGCGGGACCCCCTCCGATGAGCAGTTCTTC
>many|.|TRBV7-6|TRBJ2-5
CASSLGAGTQYF
TGTGCCAGCAGCTTAGGGGCAGGGACCCAGTACTTC
>.|.|TRBV9|TRBJ1-1
CASSAMTGEVTEAFF
TGTGCCAGCAGCGCCATGACCGGGGAGGTGACTGAAGCTTTCTTT
>few|TRBD1|TRBV6-2/TRBV6-3|TRBJ1-1
CATSQGQGVNTEAFF
TGTGCTACCAGCCAAGGACAGGGAGTGAACACTGAAGCTTTCTTT
>many|.|TRBV28|TRBJ1-5
CASSLGRQPQHF
TGTGCCAGCAGCTTGGGACGACAGCCCCAGCATTTT
>many|.|TRBV24-1|TRBJ2-5
CATSDTTVQETQYF
TGTGCCACCAGTGATACGACTGTCCAAGAGACCCAGTACTTC
>many|TRBD1|TRBV29-1|TRBJ2-3
CSGTGGVYTDTQYF
TGCAGCGGAACAGGGGGCGTTTACACAGATACGCAGTATTTT
>many|.|TRBV20-1|TRBJ1-1
CSAREIGKGNTEAFF
TGCAGTGCTAGAGAGATCGGGAAGGGGAACACTGAAGCTTTCTTT
>few|.|TRBV6-2/TRBV6-3|TRBJ1-2
CASSYSKAWGNGYTF
TGTGCCAGCAGTTACTCGAAGGCCTGGGGGAATGGCTACACCTTC
>.|.|TRBV11-3|TRBJ2-2
CASSYGMTGELFF
TGTGCCAGCAGCTACGGGATGACCGGGGAGCTGTTTTTT
>.|TRBD2|TRBV20-1|TRBJ2-3
CSVGTRDADTQYF
TGCAGTGTAGGGACTAGAGACGCAGATACGCAGTATTTT
>.|.|TRBV6-2/TRBV6-3|TRBJ2-7
CTSSYSGRGVNEQYF
TGTACCAGCAGTTACTCGGGCAGGGGTGTAAACGAGCAGTACTTC
>many|.|TRBV20-1|TRBJ2-1
CSARGLGSGDNEQFF
TGCAGTGCTAGAGGCTTGGGGTCTGGGGACAATGAGCAGTTCTTC
>.|.|TRBV4-3|TRBJ1-4
CASTLSGAGDEKLFF
TGCGCCAGCACCTTATCCGGGGCAGGGGATGAAAAACTGTTTTTT
>few|.|TRBV7-2|TRBJ1-2
CASSLDGKNYGYTF
TGTGCCAGCAGCTTAGATGGCAAAAACTATGGCTACACCTTC
>many|.|TRBV12-3/TRBV12-4|TRBJ2-1
CASSFERAEQFF
TGTGCCAGCAGTTTTGAGCGGGCTGAGCAGTTCTTC
>few|.|TRBV5-6|TRBJ2-4
CASSPRFQGSQNIQYF
TGTGCCAGCAGCCCTAGGTTCCAGGGGAGCCAAAACATTCAGTACTTC